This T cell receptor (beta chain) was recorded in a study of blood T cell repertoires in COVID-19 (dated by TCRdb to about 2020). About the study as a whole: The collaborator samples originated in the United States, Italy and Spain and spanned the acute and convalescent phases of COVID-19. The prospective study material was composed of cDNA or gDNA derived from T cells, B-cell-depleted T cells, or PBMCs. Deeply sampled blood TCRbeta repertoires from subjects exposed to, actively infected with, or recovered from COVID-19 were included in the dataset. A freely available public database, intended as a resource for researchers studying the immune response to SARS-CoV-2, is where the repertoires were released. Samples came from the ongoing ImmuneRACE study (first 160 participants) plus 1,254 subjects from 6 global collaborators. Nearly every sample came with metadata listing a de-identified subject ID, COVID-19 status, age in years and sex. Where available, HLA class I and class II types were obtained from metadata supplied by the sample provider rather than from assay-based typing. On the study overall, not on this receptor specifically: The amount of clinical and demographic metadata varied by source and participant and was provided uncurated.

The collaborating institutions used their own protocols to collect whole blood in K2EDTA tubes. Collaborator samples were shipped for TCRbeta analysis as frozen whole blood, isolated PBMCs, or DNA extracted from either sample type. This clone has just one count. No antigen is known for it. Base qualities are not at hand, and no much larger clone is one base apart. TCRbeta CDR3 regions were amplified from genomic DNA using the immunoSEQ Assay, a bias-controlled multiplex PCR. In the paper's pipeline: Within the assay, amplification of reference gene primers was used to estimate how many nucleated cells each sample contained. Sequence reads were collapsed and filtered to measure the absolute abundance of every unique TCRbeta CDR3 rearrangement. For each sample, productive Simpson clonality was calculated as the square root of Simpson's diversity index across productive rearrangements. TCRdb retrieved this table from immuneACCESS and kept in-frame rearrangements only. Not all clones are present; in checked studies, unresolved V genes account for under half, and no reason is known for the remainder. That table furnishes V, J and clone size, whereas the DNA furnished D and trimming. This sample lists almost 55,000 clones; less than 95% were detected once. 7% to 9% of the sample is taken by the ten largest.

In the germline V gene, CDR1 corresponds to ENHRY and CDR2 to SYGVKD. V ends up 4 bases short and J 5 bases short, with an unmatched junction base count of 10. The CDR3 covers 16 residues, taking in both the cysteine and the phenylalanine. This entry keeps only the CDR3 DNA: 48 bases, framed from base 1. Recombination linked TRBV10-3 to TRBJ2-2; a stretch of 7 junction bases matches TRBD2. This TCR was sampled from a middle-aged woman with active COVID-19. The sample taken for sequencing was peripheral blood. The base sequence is TGTGCCATCAGTGCTTTGAGCGGGGTATTAACCGGGGAGCTGTTTTTT. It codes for CAISALSGVLTGELFF.